A single sample gave rise to the 22 T cell receptor beta chains below, sequenced in a study of blood T cell repertoires in COVID-19. Some clones are missing from TCRdb's copy, which holds only in-frame ones; the method was immunoSEQ multiplex PCR. The repertoire holds more than 300,000 clones, with approximately 89% as singletons. Sequences were obtained from PBMCs or T cells enriched from blood (not recorded which). The receptors here all came from a man in his forties in a cohort exposed to, infected with or recovered from COVID-19 (not recorded which).

The V call is TRBV10-3, the J call TRBJ2-3; a weak D match, TRBD2 (7 bases). Trimming shortened V by 10 bases and J by 3 bases, and 14 bases separated the two germline ends. The CDR3 length is 13 residues. CDR1 is ENHRY and CDR2 is SYGVKD in the germline V gene. CDR3 sequence: CATRGRETDTQYF. The CDR3 DNA is TGTGCCACCCGGGGGCGGGAGACAGATACGCAGTATTTT.

The chain uses TRBV9 and TRBJ2-7, with D uncertain. The V end was cut by 2 bases, the J end by 1 base, with 10 bases between. The CDR3 sequence is 14 residues long. Germline loops: CDR1 SGDLS, CDR2 YYNGEE. The CDR3 region has the DNA TGTGCCAGCAGCGTTCGCCTCGGGTCCTACGAGCAGTACTTC. It codes for CASSVRLGSYEQYF.

Only one count was recorded for this clone. This chain connects TRBV28 to TRBJ1-3; 10 bases line up with TRBD1. With V trimmed by 1 base and J by 2 bases, 2 bases remained unmatched. The CDR3 length is 16 residues. Germline CDR1 MDHEN, CDR2 SYDVKM. The CDR3 region is CASSLSGQGPGNTIYF. The CDR3 bases are TGTGCCAGCAGTTTATCGGGACAGGGGCCTGGAAACACCATATATTTT.

This sequence joins TRBV11-2 and TRBJ1-2; D unclear. Germline loops: CDR1 SGHAT, CDR2 FQNNGV. The CDR3 runs 15 residues. The V and J ends lost 1 base and 0 bases respectively, with 9 bases between them. CDR3 protein: CASSLVPEANYGYTF. In DNA, the CDR3 is TGTGCCAGCAGCTTAGTTCCAGAAGCTAACTATGGCTACACCTTC.

This clone was seen only once. The chain employs TRBV2 and TRBJ2-1; 10 bases fit TRBD2. The germline CDR1 and CDR2 sequences are SNHLY and FYNNEI. J gave up 3 bases and V 8 bases, and 1 base lay outside the gene matches. This CDR3 spans 13 amino acids. The CDR3 DNA follows: TGTGCCAGCGCTAGCGGGAGCTACAATGAGCAGTTCTTC. Translating it yields CASASGSYNEQFF.

Here the CDR3 reads CASSQGRTGLQYF. The DNA of the CDR3 is TGTGCCAGCAGCCAAGGGAGAACGGGATTGCAGTATTTT. V gene TRBV3-1 (or the pseudogene TRBV3-2) combines with J gene TRBJ2-3, with D maybe TRBD2 (5 bases). Germline CDR1 reads LGHDT; CDR2 reads YNNKEL (reference sequence). The germline V and J ends were trimmed by 1 base and 11 bases, with 13 bases remaining between them. The CDR3 contains 13 residues.

A word on this clone: In the same sample, other DNA sequences code for this CDR3. V is TRBV9 and J is TRBJ2-5; TRBD2 aligns across 11 bases. The CDR3 length is 15 residues. V was clipped by 2 bases and J by 2 bases; unmatched bases: 2. Germline assignment: CDR1 SGDLS and CDR2 YYNGEE. The CDR3 DNA reads as TGTGCCAGCAGCGTTAGCGGGAGGGGTCAAGAGACCCAGTACTTC. The encoded protein is CASSVSGRGQETQYF.

V is TRBV2 and J is TRBJ1-2; perhaps TRBD1 as D (6 bases). The CDR3 has 14 residues. Germline values: CDR1 SNHLY, CDR2 FYNNEI. With 1 base removed from V and 7 bases from J, the gap between germline ends came to 13 bases. CDR3 sequence reads: CASSEEKGGLGYTF. The CDR3 DNA reads as TGTGCCAGCAGTGAAGAAAAAGGGGGTCTTGGCTACACCTTC.

The gene calls are TRBV3-1 (or the pseudogene TRBV3-2) and TRBJ1-2, with D tentatively TRBD1 (6 bases). CDR3 length: 16 amino acids. Germline V gene data show CDR1 as LGHDT and CDR2 as YNNKEL (reference sequence). The V end lost 3 bases, the J end lost 1 base, and 15 bases lay between the germline ends. In DNA, the CDR3 is TGTGCCAGCAGCCAGGCCGGACAGATCTATAACTATGGCTACACCTTC. Amino acid sequence: CASSQAGQIYNYGYTF.

Concerning this clone: This same CDR3 is encoded by further DNA sequences in the sample. This sequence joins TRBV7-9 and TRBJ1-1, with 8 bases aligning to TRBD1. The CDR3 totals 14 residues. J lost 1 base, V lost 5 bases, and 3 bases had no gene match. Looked up from germline, CDR1 is SEHNR and CDR2 is FQNEAQ (reference sequence). The CDR3 nucleotides are TGTGCCAGCAGCAAGGGACAGGAGAACACTGAAGCTTTCTTT. Translating it yields CASSKGQENTEAFF.

The chain is built from TRBV7-9 and TRBJ1-1, with D hard to call. The CDR3 has 13 residues. Between the trimmed V and J ends, which lost 0 bases and 11 bases, there was a span of 13 bases. Germline values: CDR1 SEHNR, CDR2 FQNEAQ (reference sequence). This CDR3 is CASSLASGLLAFF. DNA for the CDR3: TGTGCCAGCAGCTTAGCTTCGGGGTTATTGGCTTTCTTT. Based on the CDR3 plus reference TRBV7-9 and TRBJ1-1, the full variable domain is DTGVSQNPRHKITKRGQNVTFRCDPISEHNRLYWYRQTLGQGPEFLTYFQNEAQLEKSRLLSDRFSAERPKGSFSTLEIQRTEQGDSAMYLCASSLASGLLAFFGQGTRLTVV.

The chain combines TRBV7-3 with TRBJ1-1; 10 nucleotides match TRBD1. Trimming cost V 1 base and J 1 base; bases outside gene matches: 12. The CDR3 consists of 19 residues. The V gene's germline CDR1 is SGHTA and CDR2 FQGTGA. DNA of the CDR3: TGTGCCAGCAGCTTAAGGAGCCTGGGGACAGGGGTAGAGAACACTGAAGCTTTCTTT. Translation: CASSLRSLGTGVENTEAFF.

This clone was picked up one time. The chain has TRBV30 and TRBJ1-2; 7 bases fit TRBD1. Trimming at V came to 6 bases and at J to 4 bases, leaving 11 bases not matched to a gene. The CDR3 covers 14 residues. From germline, CDR1 is GTSNPN and CDR2 SVGIG (reference sequence). The CDR3 nucleotides read TGTGCCTGTACTTCCGGGACAGAGATCTATGGCTACACCTTC. Translation: CACTSGTEIYGYTF.

The chain combines TRBV19 with TRBJ1-1; a weak D match, TRBD1 (6 bases). Germline CDR1 reads LNHDA; CDR2 reads SQIVND (reference sequence). V was clipped by 5 bases and J by 4 bases, with 17 bases between them. CDR3 size: 15 residues. In DNA form, the CDR3 reads TGTGCCAGTAGTCCCCGGACAGCAGCGAGCACTGAAGCTTTCTTT. Translating gives CASSPRTAASTEAFF. Full variable domain (missing parts from reference TRBV19 and TRBJ1-1): DGGITQSPKYLFRKEGQNVTLSCEQNLNHDAMYWYRQDPGQGLRLIYYSQIVNDFQKGDIAEGYSVSREKKESFPLTVTSAQKNPTAFYLCASSPRTAASTEAFFGQGTRLTVV.

This chain links TRBV30 with TRBJ2-3; 7 bases map to TRBD1. Germline V lookup: CDR1 GTSNPN, CDR2 SVGIG (reference sequence). Losses at the gene ends were 5 bases for V and 3 bases for J; bases not matched to a gene: 8. This CDR3 is 14 amino acids long. The CDR3 DNA follows: TGTGCCTGGGCCCCAGGGGGTGGGACAGATACGCAGTATTTT. It specifies CAWAPGGGTDTQYF.

This chain joins TRBV5-1 and TRBJ2-7; 9 nucleotides align to TRBD1. The germline V gene has CDR1 SGHRS and CDR2 YFSETQ. This CDR3 contains 14 residues. J was trimmed by 3 bases and V by 4 bases; bases with no gene match: 5. CDR3 nucleotides: TGCGCCAGCAGCGGGGGACAGGGTTTCTACGAGCAGTACTTC. It encodes CASSGGQGFYEQYF.

The chain links TRBV4-1 to TRBJ2-3; 7 bases are a match to TRBD2. The CDR3 sequence is 15 residues long. J gave up 0 bases and V 7 bases, and 7 bases lay outside the gene matches. CDR1 MGHRA and CDR2 YSYEKL come from the germline V gene. CDR3 sequence reads: CASNRLRESTDTQYF. For the CDR3, the DNA is TGCGCCAGCAACAGGCTGCGGGAGAGCACAGATACGCAGTATTTT.

This clone was picked up one time. The V and J genes are TRBV4-1 and TRBJ1-5, with TRBD1 identical over 7 bases. The CDR3 has 16 amino acids. Germline V gene lookup returns CDR1 MGHRA and CDR2 YSYEKL. V dropped 4 bases and J dropped 0; count of bases not matched to a gene: 6. Written as DNA, the CDR3 is TGCGCCAGCAGCCGAGGGACAGAGTATAGCAATCAGCCCCAGCATTTT. It specifies CASSRGTEYSNQPQHF.

The rearrangement uses TRBV21-1 and TRBJ1-4; the table's D call, TRBD1, has no DNA check behind it. TRBV21-1 is deemed a pseudogene. There are 14 residues in the CDR3. The CDR3 DNA reads as TGTGCCAGCAGAAAAGACAGGGGGCGAGAAAAACTGTTTTTT. Protein sequence: CASRKDRGREKLFF.

The chain is built from TRBV28 and TRBJ1-5; possible D gene TRBD1, 5 bases. Per the germline V gene, CDR1 is MDHEN and CDR2 is SYDVKM. The CDR3 extends over 13 amino acids. V dropped 4 bases and J dropped 2 bases, with 6 bases sitting between them. The CDR3 DNA reads TGTGCCAGCAGTTCCAGGGGCAATCAGCCCCAGCATTTT. It specifies CASSSRGNQPQHF.

The chain has TRBV10-2 and TRBJ2-7; D unresolved. CDR1 WSHSY and CDR2 SAAADI come from the germline V gene. The ends were cut back, 3 bases at V and 3 bases at J, with 9 bases in the middle. The CDR3 contains 13 residues. The CDR3 region is CASSDSGVYEQYF. The CDR3 nucleotides are TGCGCCAGCAGTGATTCCGGAGTCTACGAGCAGTACTTC.

This chain joins TRBV4-2 and TRBJ1-2; 7 positions agree with TRBD1. The junction had 2 bases not matched to a gene; V was cut back by 1 base and J by 3 bases. In germline, CDR1 is LGHNA, CDR2 YNFKEQ. CDR3 size: 14 residues. Here the CDR3 DNA reads TGTGCCAGCAGCCAAGCCCAGGGGGACTATGGCTACACCTTC. It encodes CASSQAQGDYGYTF.